The source of this TCR beta chain is a study of CXCR3-negative and CXCR3-positive naive CD8 T cells. Study-level findings and limits: Fresh PBMCs went into most assays, and CXCR3 expression partly declined after cryopreservation. Relative to CXCR3-negative naive cells, CXCR3-positive naive cells had more hydrophobic TRB CDR3s. Sequencing showed both naive subsets with comparably high diversity, and memory CD8+ cells much lower.

Note on this clonotype: Its specificity is unknown.

Researchers sorted 300,000 cells of each CD8+ T cell subset in triplicate. The CDR3 is made up of 16 amino acids. Per germline, CDR1 SGHTA and CDR2 FQGTGA. The TRB libraries of cDNA were built by UMI-labeled 5' RACE. Following a re-call of the 5' RACE reads, TCRdb has one entry per CDR3 protein and lacks DNA. Listed are around 140,000 distinct CDR3 sequences; 0.4% to 0.5% falls within the top ten. The sample taken for sequencing was naive CXCR3+ CD8+ T cells from blood. The subset denotes: CD45RO-CCR7+CD27+CD95- naive CD8+ T cells expressing CXCR3 (TNR3+). J is TRBJ2-1 and V is TRBV7-3. The TCR comes from a human donor in good health. Some clones in this sample may be carry-over from other donors' samples. Here the CDR3 reads CASSLSAGALYNEQFF.